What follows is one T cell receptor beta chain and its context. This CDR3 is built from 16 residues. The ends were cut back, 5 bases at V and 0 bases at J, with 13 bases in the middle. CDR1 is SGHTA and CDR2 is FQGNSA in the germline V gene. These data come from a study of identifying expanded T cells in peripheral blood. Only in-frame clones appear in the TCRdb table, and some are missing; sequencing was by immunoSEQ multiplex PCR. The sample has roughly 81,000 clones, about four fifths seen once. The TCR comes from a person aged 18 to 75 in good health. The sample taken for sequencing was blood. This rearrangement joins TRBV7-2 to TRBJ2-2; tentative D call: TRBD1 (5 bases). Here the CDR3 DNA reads TGTGCCAGCAGCCTTCGACAGTTCCCGAACACCGGGGAGCTGTTTTTT. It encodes CASSLRQFPNTGELFF.